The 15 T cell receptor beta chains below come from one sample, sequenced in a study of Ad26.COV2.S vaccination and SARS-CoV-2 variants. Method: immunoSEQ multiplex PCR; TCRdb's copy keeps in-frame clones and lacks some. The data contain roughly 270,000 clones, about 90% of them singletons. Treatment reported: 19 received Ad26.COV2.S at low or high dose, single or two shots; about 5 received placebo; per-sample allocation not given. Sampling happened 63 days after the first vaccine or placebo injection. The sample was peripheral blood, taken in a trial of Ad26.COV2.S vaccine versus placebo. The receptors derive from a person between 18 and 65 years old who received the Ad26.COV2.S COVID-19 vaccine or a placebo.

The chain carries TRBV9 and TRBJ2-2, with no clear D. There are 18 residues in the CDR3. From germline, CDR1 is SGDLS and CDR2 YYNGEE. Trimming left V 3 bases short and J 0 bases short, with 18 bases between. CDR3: CASSAQLTTLSNTGELFF. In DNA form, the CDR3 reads TGTGCCAGCAGCGCCCAGTTAACTACCCTATCGAACACCGGGGAGCTGTTTTTT.

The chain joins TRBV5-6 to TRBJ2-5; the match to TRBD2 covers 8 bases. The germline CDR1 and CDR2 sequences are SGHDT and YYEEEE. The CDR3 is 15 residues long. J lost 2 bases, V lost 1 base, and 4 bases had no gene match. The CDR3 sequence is CASSLILADQETQYF. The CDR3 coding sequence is TGTGCCAGCAGCTTGATACTAGCGGATCAAGAGACCCAGTACTTC.

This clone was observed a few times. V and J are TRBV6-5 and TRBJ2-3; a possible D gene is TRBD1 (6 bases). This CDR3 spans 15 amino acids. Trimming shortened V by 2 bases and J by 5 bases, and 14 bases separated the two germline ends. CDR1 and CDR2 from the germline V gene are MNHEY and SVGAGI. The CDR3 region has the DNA TGTGCCAGCAGTTACGGACAGACCTTTAAAGATACGCAGTATTTT. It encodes CASSYGQTFKDTQYF.

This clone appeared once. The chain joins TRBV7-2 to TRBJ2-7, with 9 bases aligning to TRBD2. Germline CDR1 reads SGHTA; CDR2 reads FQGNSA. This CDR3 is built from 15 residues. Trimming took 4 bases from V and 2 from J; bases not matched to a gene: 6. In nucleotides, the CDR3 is TGTGCCAGCAGCTGGACTAGCGCAAGCACCTACGAGCAGTACTTC. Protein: CASSWTSASTYEQYF.

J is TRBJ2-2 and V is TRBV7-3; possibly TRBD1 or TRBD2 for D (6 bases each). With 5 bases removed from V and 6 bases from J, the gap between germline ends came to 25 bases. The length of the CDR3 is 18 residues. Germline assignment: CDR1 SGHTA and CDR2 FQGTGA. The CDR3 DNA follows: TGTGCCAGCAGCCATGACACAACGCTTGGGGGGCTCTCCGGGGAGCTGTTTTTT. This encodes CASSHDTTLGGLSGELFF.

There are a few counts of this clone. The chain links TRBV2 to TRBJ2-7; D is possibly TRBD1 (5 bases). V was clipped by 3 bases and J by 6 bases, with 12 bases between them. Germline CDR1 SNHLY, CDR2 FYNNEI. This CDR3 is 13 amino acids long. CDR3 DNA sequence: TGTGCCAGCAGTGACTCCAGGGTAAGCGAGCAGTACTTC. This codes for CASSDSRVSEQYF. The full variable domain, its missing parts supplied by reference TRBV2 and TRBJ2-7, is EPEVTQTPSHQVTQMGQEVILRCVPISNHLYFYWYRQILGQKVEFLVSFYNNEISEKSEIFDDQFSVERPDGSNFTLKIRSTKLEDSAMYFCASSDSRVSEQYFGPGTRLTVT.

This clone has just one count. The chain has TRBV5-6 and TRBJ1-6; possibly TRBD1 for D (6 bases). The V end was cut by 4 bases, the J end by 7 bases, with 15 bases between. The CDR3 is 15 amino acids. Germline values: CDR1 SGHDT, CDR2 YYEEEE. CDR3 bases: TGTGCCAGCAGCCCGGACGTGGGGGCCAATTCACCCCTCCACTTT. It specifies CASSPDVGANSPLHF.

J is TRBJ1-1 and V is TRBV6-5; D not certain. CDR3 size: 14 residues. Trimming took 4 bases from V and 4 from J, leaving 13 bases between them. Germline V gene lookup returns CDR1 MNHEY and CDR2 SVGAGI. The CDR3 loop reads CASSSGIRVTEAFF. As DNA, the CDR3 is TGTGCCAGCAGTTCCGGGATACGGGTCACTGAAGCTTTCTTT.

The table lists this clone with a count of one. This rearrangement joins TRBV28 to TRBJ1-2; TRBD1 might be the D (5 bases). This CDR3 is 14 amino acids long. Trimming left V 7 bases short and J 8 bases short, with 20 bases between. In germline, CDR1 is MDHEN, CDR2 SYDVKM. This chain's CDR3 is CASTIPGPRRGYTF. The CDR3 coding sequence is TGTGCCAGCACTATACCGGGACCACGCCGGGGCTACACCTTC.

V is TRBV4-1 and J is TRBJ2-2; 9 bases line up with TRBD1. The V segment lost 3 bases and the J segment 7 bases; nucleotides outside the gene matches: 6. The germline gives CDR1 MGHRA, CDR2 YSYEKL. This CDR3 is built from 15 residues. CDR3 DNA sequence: TGCGCCAGCAGCCAGGGACAGGGTGAACGCGGGGAGCTGTTTTTT. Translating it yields CASSQGQGERGELFF.

CDR3 sequence: CASSLLLAGDNEQFF. CDR3 DNA sequence: TGCGCCAGCAGCTTGTTACTAGCGGGAGACAATGAGCAGTTCTTC. The V and J genes are TRBV5-1 and TRBJ2-1; TRBD2 aligns across 11 bases. The CDR3 covers 15 residues. Looked up from germline, CDR1 is SGHRS and CDR2 is YFSETQ. V lost 1 base to trimming and J lost 5 bases; unmatched junction nucleotides: 2.

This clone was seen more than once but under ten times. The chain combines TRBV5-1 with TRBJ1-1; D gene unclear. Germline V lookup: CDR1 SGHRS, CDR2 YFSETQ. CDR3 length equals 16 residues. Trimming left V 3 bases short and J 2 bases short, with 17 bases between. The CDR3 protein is CASSSQQVGENTEAFF. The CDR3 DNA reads TGCGCCAGCAGCTCCCAACAAGTCGGGGAAAACACTGAAGCTTTCTTT. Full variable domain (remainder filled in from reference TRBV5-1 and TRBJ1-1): KAGVTQTPRYLIKTRGQQVTLSCSPISGHRSVSWYQQTPGQGLQFLFEYFSETQRNKGNFPGRFSGRQFSNSRSEMNVSTLELGDSALYLCASSSQQVGENTEAFFGQGTRLTVV.

For the CDR3, the DNA is TGTGCCAGCAGCTTAATGGGACAGCAGAGCGGGGAAGCTTTCTTT. This encodes CASSLMGQQSGEAFF. The chain employs TRBV7-2 and TRBJ1-1, with TRBD1 identical over 7 bases. CDR1 is SGHTA, CDR2 FQGNSA, per germline. V trimming: 2 bases; J trimming: 8 bases; junction bases outside the gene matches: 11. This CDR3 is 15 amino acids long.

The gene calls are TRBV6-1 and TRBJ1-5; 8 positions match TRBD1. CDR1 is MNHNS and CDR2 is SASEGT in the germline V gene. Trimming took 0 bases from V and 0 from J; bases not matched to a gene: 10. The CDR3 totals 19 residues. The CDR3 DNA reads TGTGCCAGCAGTGAAGCGTGGACAGGGAGATATTATAGCAATCAGCCCCAGCATTTT. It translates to CASSEAWTGRYYSNQPQHF.

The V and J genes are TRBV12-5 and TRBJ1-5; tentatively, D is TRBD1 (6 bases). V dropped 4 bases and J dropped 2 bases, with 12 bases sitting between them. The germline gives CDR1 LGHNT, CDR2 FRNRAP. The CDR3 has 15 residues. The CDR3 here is CASGSTGYGNQPQHF. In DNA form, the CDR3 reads TGTGCTAGTGGTTCCACAGGGTATGGCAATCAGCCCCAGCATTTT.